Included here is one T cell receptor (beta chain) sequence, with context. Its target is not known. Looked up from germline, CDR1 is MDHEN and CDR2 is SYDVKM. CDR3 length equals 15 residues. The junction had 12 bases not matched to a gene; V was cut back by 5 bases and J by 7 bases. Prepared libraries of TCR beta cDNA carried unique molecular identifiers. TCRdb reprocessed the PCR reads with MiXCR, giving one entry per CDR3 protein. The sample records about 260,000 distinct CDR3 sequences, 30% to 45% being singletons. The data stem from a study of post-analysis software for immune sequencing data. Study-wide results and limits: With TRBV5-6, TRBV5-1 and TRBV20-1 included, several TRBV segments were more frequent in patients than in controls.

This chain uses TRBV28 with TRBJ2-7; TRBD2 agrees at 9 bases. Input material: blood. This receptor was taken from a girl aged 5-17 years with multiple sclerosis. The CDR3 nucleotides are TGTGCCAGCAGTCTAGGCGGGGGGGCCTTGGATGAGCAGTACTTC. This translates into CASSLGGGALDEQYF.